Listed below are T cell receptor beta chains from one sample, sequenced in a study of shared clonotypes between healthy human individuals. Generated by immunoSEQ multiplex PCR, the TCRdb table keeps only in-frame clones and is missing some. The repertoire holds about 480,000 clones, with 60% to 80% as singletons. The source material was PBMCs. The source of these receptors is a woman in her thirties or forties in good health. Some clones in this sample may be carry-over from other donors' samples. Each CDR3 is given with its conserved first and last residue. The D gene is left open where the match is weak. The size field is filled for only some rows; it gives once, few, many or a size class.

clone size	D gene	V gene	J gene	CDR3 DNA	CDR3 protein
few	NA	TRBV5-1	TRBJ2-3	TGCGCCAGCAGCTTGGGGCCGGGATCCACAGATACGCAGTATTTT	CASSLGPGSTDTQYF
NA	NA	TRBV5-5	TRBJ2-1	TGTGCCAGCAGCTTACGTCCGGATAATGAGCAGTTCTTC	CASSLRPDNEQFF
NA	NA	TRBV7-2	TRBJ2-7	TGTGCCAGCAGCTTATGGGAGCTAGGGCTAGGGGGCGAGCAGTACTTC	CASSLWELGLGGEQYF
NA	NA	TRBV27	TRBJ2-5	TGTGCCAGCAGTTTACCGGGTCATCCTCGGACCCAGTACTTC	CASSLPGHPRTQYF
NA	TRBD2	TRBV28	TRBJ2-2	TGTGCCAGCAGTTTAGCGGGGGAATCCGGGGAGCTGTTTTTT	CASSLAGESGELFF
NA	NA	TRBV5-4	TRBJ2-7	TGTGCCAGCAGCGGGTTACAGGGATTTACCTACGAGCAGTACTTC	CASSGLQGFTYEQYF
NA	NA	TRBV6-1	TRBJ1-5	TGTGCCAGCAATGTTTGGGGTCAGCCCCAGCATTTT	CASNVWGQPQHF
NA	TRBD2	TRBV5-1	TRBJ2-7	TGCGCCAGCAGCGCTAGCGGGAAATTTGAGCAGTACTTC	CASSASGKFEQYF
NA	NA	TRBV19	TRBJ1-3	TGTGCCAGTAGTATAGTAGGGGCTTCGGCTGGAAACACCATATATTTT	CASSIVGASAGNTIYF
NA	NA	TRBV5-1	TRBJ2-7	TGCGCCAGCAGCTTGGAACAGGGCTACGAGCAGTACTTC	CASSLEQGYEQYF
few	TRBD1	TRBV5-1	TRBJ1-1	TGCGCCAGCAGCTTACAGGGGCAAGGCACTGAAGCTTTCTTT	CASSLQGQGTEAFF
NA	NA	TRBV4-2	TRBJ1-4	TGTGCCAGCAGCCAGGCAGCCCGATCAACTAATGAAAAACTGTTTTTT	CASSQAARSTNEKLFF
NA	NA	TRBV28	TRBJ1-5	TGTGCCAGCAGCGTCGGTGGCAATCAGCCCCAGCATTTT	CASSVGGNQPQHF
NA	TRBD1	TRBV9	TRBJ1-2	TGTGCCAGCAGCGTAGGGGACAGGACAGCCGTAAACTATGGCTACACCTTC	CASSVGDRTAVNYGYTF
NA	TRBD1	TRBV10-3	TRBJ2-2	TGTGCCATCAGTGAGTCGGCTGCAGGGGGCGACGGGGAGCTGTTTTTT	CAISESAAGGDGELFF
NA	NA	TRBV29-1	TRBJ1-1	TGCAGCGTTGCCCTCGGAGGCGCGGCTTTCTTT	CSVALGGAAFF
NA	TRBD2	TRBV2	TRBJ2-5	TGTGCCAGTACAGCGGGAAGGCAAGAGACCCAGTACTTC	CASTAGRQETQYF
NA	TRBD2	TRBV7-3	TRBJ2-5	TGTGCCAGCAGCTTGGGACTATGGGCGGGCCAAGAGACCCAGTACTTC	CASSLGLWAGQETQYF
NA	NA	TRBV5-1	TRBJ2-5	TGCGCCAGCAGCTTGGGGCAGGGCGGCCAAGAGACCCAGTACTTC	CASSLGQGGQETQYF
NA	NA	TRBV18	TRBJ1-5	TGTGCCAGCTCACCCCAATCAGGACGGAATTATAGCAATCAGCCCCAGCATTTT	CASSPQSGRNYSNQPQHF
NA	NA	TRBV29-1	TRBJ2-3	TGCAGCGTGGACCGGGACCCACGGCGCGCAGATACGCAGTATTTT	CSVDRDPRRADTQYF
NA	NA	TRBV19	TRBJ2-6	TGTGCCAGTAGTATAAGAAACTCTGGGGCCAACGTCCTGACTTTC	CASSIRNSGANVLTF
NA	TRBD1	TRBV7-3	TRBJ1-1	TGTGCCAGCGGACAGGGTCCGAACACTGAAGCTTTCTTT	CASGQGPNTEAFF
once	TRBD2	TRBV6-6	TRBJ2-7	TGTGCCAGCAGTAGGACTAGCGGAACCTCGAAGCAGTACTTC	CASSRTSGTSKQYF